A selection of T cell receptor beta chains follows, all from one sample in a study of vaccination effects on CD4 cells after COVID-19. Their antigen targets remain unknown. Sequencing was performed with immunoSEQ multiplex PCR; in TCRdb, only in-frame clones are kept and a portion is missing. Among 20,000 or so clones, roughly 73% were seen once, and the ten largest hold about 12%. The sample consisted of CD4+ T cells from PBMCs cultured with HCoV-229E spike peptides, taken before COVID-19 vaccination. Every receptor here comes from a human donor who received a COVID-19 vaccine. Both conserved end residues are part of each CDR3. D genes are given only for firm matches. Some rows have no size entry. The others give once, few or many, or a class for an expanded clone.

TRBJ2-1,TRBD2,-,TRBV10-2,TGCGCCACCTTGGGGGGGAGCAGGGTTCGGAACGAGCAGTTCTTC,CATLGGSRVRNEQFF
TRBJ2-5,-,-,TRBV27,TGTGCCAGCGGTTCAAGAGTAGTGGGACAAGAGACCCAGTACTTC,CASGSRVVGQETQYF
TRBJ2-1,-,-,TRBV5-1,TGCGCCAGCAGCTTGGAGGCTAGCGAGGGTGGTGAGCAGTTCTTC,CASSLEASEGGEQFF
TRBJ2-1,TRBD2,-,TRBV18,TGTGCCAGCTCACTTCCCGGGACTAGCTTTAATGAGCAGTTCTTC,CASSLPGTSFNEQFF
TRBJ1-2,TRBD1,-,TRBV11-2,TGTGCCAGCAGTCCTCGGACAGGGAGGGGTGGCTACACCTTC,CASSPRTGRGGYTF
TRBJ2-3,TRBD2,-,TRBV7-9,TGTGCCAGCAGCCCGGGACTAGAAAACACAGATACGCAGTATTTT,CASSPGLENTDTQYF
TRBJ1-4,TRBD1,few,TRBV5-1,TGCGCCAGCAGCGACGGGACAGTTGGTGAAAAACTGTTTTTT,CASSDGTVGEKLFF
TRBJ1-4,-,-,TRBV3-1/TRBV3-2,TGTGCCAGCAGCCCCTTAGCGAGGGAGACTAATGAAAAACTGTTTTTT,CASSPLARETNEKLFF
TRBJ2-7,-,-,TRBV6-5,TGTGCCAGCAGTTACTCGAAGAGCGGCCACTCCTACGAGCAGTACTTC,CASSYSKSGHSYEQYF
TRBJ1-4,-,few,TRBV7-9,TGTGCCAGCAGCTTAGGAATGCACAGGGAGGGAGAAAAACTGTTTTTT,CASSLGMHREGEKLFF
TRBJ1-3,TRBD1,-,TRBV5-1,TGCGCCAGCAGGTCGACAGGGGGCGGAAACACCATATATTTT,CASRSTGGGNTIYF
TRBJ2-1,TRBD1,-,TRBV23-1,TGCGCCAGCAGTCAATCGGCCGGGACAGAGGGTTACAATGAGCAGTTCTTC,CASSQSAGTEGYNEQFF
TRBJ1-2,-,-,TRBV11-2,TGTGCCAGCAGCTCGGACACGGGAGCGATCGGTGGCTACACCTTC,CASSSDTGAIGGYTF
TRBJ2-5,-,-,TRBV3-1/TRBV3-2,TGTGCCAGCAGCCAAGATACTAGTCAGCCCCGGACCCAGTACTTC,CASSQDTSQPRTQYF
TRBJ2-5,TRBD2,-,TRBV5-1,TGCGCCAGCAGCTTGGGGTCTAGCGGGACTGGGGAGACCCAGTACTTC,CASSLGSSGTGETQYF
TRBJ2-7,TRBD1,-,TRBV7-9,TGTGCCAGCAGCTTGAAGACAGGGGATCGCGAGCAGTACTTC,CASSLKTGDREQYF
TRBJ2-4,TRBD2,-,TRBV10-3,TGTGCCATCAGTGAAGAGGCTAGCGGGAGAAACATTCAGTACTTC,CAISEEASGRNIQYF
TRBJ1-4,-,-,TRBV5-1,TGCGCCAGCAGCTTGCGTGGAAATGAAAAACTGTTTTTT,CASSLRGNEKLFF
TRBJ1-1,-,few,TRBV20-1,TGCAGTGCTAGGGGAAACACTGAAGCTTTCTTT,CSARGNTEAFF
TRBJ1-2,-,-,TRBV14,TGTGCCAGCAGCCAAGATTTGGCAGGCGATGGCTACACCTTC,CASSQDLAGDGYTF
TRBJ1-2,-,-,TRBV5-6,TGTGCCAGCAGCGAGCCCGTACAGGGCAACTATGGCTACACCTTC,CASSEPVQGNYGYTF
TRBJ2-3,TRBD2,-,TRBV20-1,TGCAGTGCTAGTGCCGGGGGAGTGGCGGGAGAGGGTACGCAGTATTTT,CSASAGGVAGEGTQYF
TRBJ2-1,-,-,TRBV11-2,TGTGCCAGCAGCTTAGAAATTGGCTCGGGAAATGAGCAGTTCTTC,CASSLEIGSGNEQFF
TRBJ1-1,TRBD1,-,TRBV7-8,TGTGCCAGCAGCTTAGGGGACAGGGGATTGAACACTGAAGCTTTCTTT,CASSLGDRGLNTEAFF
TRBJ2-1,TRBD2,-,TRBV19,TGTGCCAGTAGTAGCGGGAGTACCGGGAGTGAGCAGTTCTTC,CASSSGSTGSEQFF
TRBJ1-6,-,few,TRBV19,TGTGCCAGTAGTATAACGAATTCACCCCTCCACTTT,CASSITNSPLHF
TRBJ1-5,TRBD1,-,TRBV6-2/TRBV6-3,TGTGCCAGCAGTTCGACAGGGGGCCGGCAGCCCCAGCATTTT,CASSSTGGRQPQHF
TRBJ1-2,-,-,TRBV12-3/TRBV12-4,TGTGCCAGCAGTTTTGGGGCCGAGCGGGGCTACACCTTC,CASSFGAERGYTF
TRBJ1-3,-,-,TRBV10-2,TGCGCCAGCCTAAGGACGGACTCCTCTGGAAACACCATATATTTT,CASLRTDSSGNTIYF
TRBJ1-1,-,few,TRBV11-1,TGTGCCAGCAGCTTACAGCAGCTCACTGAAGCTTTCTTT,CASSLQQLTEAFF
TRBJ2-7,-,-,TRBV5-1,TGCGCCAGCAGCTCCTCGAGTGACAGAGACGGTGAGCAGTACTTC,CASSSSSDRDGEQYF
TRBJ2-7,-,-,TRBV5-4,TGTGCCAGCAGCCCCACAGTTGGGGAGCAGTACTTC,CASSPTVGEQYF
TRBJ2-6,-,-,TRBV5-6,TGTGCCAGCAGAGGGGGGGCCTGGAACTCTGGGGCCAACGTCCTGACTTTC,CASRGGAWNSGANVLTF
TRBJ1-2,-,-,TRBV13,TGTGCCAGCAGCTTAGGCACCAAGCACTATGGCTACACCTTC,CASSLGTKHYGYTF
TRBJ1-2,-,-,TRBV6-5,TGTGCCAGCAGAGCCCCCGGGGGGGGTGGCTACACCTTC,CASRAPGGGGYTF
TRBJ2-5,-,-,TRBV6-4,TGTGCCAGCATCTCCAAAAGGGGTTTCCAAGAGACCCAGTACTTC,CASISKRGFQETQYF
TRBJ2-7,TRBD2,-,TRBV19,TGTGCCAGTAGTAGCCGGACTAGCGGGAGGGCCAGCGAGCAGTACTTC,CASSSRTSGRASEQYF
TRBJ2-7,-,-,TRBV12-3/TRBV12-4,TGTGCCAGCAGTCGATACTACGAGCAGTACTTC,CASSRYYEQYF
TRBJ1-6,-,once,TRBV15,TGTGCCACCAGCAGAGATAACGTGCTGGGTTCACCCCTCCACTTT,CATSRDNVLGSPLHF
TRBJ2-7,-,-,TRBV7-2,TGTGCCAGCAGCTTGAGCTCCTACGAGCAGTACTTC,CASSLSSYEQYF
TRBJ1-2,-,few,TRBV25-1,TGTGCCAGCAGTGGGCCCGTGGAACTCTATGGCTACACCTTC,CASSGPVELYGYTF
TRBJ2-3,-,-,TRBV4-1,TGCGCCAGCAGCCAGTCTTTGCGGGGCACAGATACGCAGTATTTT,CASSQSLRGTDTQYF
TRBJ2-7,-,few,TRBV19,TGTGCCAGTAGTAAAACGGGCAGGGATTCCTACGAGCAGTACTTC,CASSKTGRDSYEQYF
TRBJ2-4,-,-,TRBV30,TGTGCCTGGGAGGTGAGGGGCAGGGACAAAAACATTCAGTACTTC,CAWEVRGRDKNIQYF
TRBJ2-3,-,-,TRBV5-6,TGTGCCAGCAGCTCACCGACGAAGGGTGGAACAGATACGCAGTATTTT,CASSSPTKGGTDTQYF
TRBJ2-1,TRBD2,-,TRBV6-1,TGTGCCAGCAGTTTGGACGGGCGGGGGAACAATGAGCAGTTCTTC,CASSLDGRGNNEQFF
TRBJ1-2,-,once,TRBV29-1,TGCAGCGTCGATGCAGGGGATTGGGGCTACACCTTC,CSVDAGDWGYTF
TRBJ2-4,-,-,TRBV18,TGTGCCAGCTCACCAAGGCCAGCCAAAAACATTCAGTACTTC,CASSPRPAKNIQYF
TRBJ1-3,-,few,TRBV4-1,TGCGCCAGCAGCCAAGTTGGGGGTCGGAGGCTGACTGGAAACACCATATATTTT,CASSQVGGRRLTGNTIYF
TRBJ2-5,-,-,TRBV18,TGTGCCAGCTCACCTAACCCCGGAGAGACCCAGTACTTC,CASSPNPGETQYF
TRBJ1-6,-,-,TRBV6-5,TGTGCCAGCAGTTACCAGGTCCAGGATTCACCCCTCCACTTT,CASSYQVQDSPLHF
TRBJ2-6,-,-,TRBV18,TGTGCCAGCTCACTATTGCGGGCTGACTCTGGGGCCAACGTCCTGACTTTC,CASSLLRADSGANVLTF
TRBJ2-4,-,-,TRBV2,TGTGCCAGCAGTGAAGAGAGATCGGCCAAAAACATTCAGTACTTC,CASSEERSAKNIQYF
TRBJ1-5,-,-,TRBV30,TGTGCCTGGAGTGGAAATAGCAATCAGCCCCAGCATTTT,CAWSGNSNQPQHF
TRBJ2-3,-,-,TRBV6-5,TGTGCCAGCAGTTACTCGTGGGCCCGTAGCACAGATACGCAGTATTTT,CASSYSWARSTDTQYF
TRBJ2-7,TRBD1,-,TRBV19,TGTGCCAGTAGTCGACGCCGGGACAGACCCTACGAGCAGTACTTC,CASSRRRDRPYEQYF
TRBJ2-7,TRBD2,-,TRBV3-1/TRBV3-2,TGTGCCAGCAGCCAAGATTACCCCCTAGCGGGGGAGACCTACGAGCAGTACTTC,CASSQDYPLAGETYEQYF
TRBJ2-1,TRBD1,-,TRBV3-1/TRBV3-2,TGTGCCAGCAGCCAAGTGGGGACAGGGGGAAGGAATGAGCAGTTCTTC,CASSQVGTGGRNEQFF
TRBJ2-1,-,-,TRBV5-1,TGCGCCAGCAGCCCGCAGCGGTTCTCCTACAATGAGCAGTTCTTC,CASSPQRFSYNEQFF
TRBJ1-2,TRBD1,-,TRBV30,TGTGCCTGGAGTCCAATGACAGGGGAGGGCTACACCTTC,CAWSPMTGEGYTF